The 3 T cell receptor beta chains given below trace back to one sample, sequenced in a study of PD-1 blockade in classical Hodgkin lymphoma. The time point: newly diagnosed, previously untreated cHL patient sample. Purified CD4+ T cells were obtained from thawed PBMCs through magnetic negative selection. Method: immunoSEQ multiplex PCR; TCRdb's copy keeps in-frame clones and lacks some. The sample records tens of thousands of clones, 85% to 95% being singletons. Input material: CD4+ T cells from blood. These receptors all come from a human donor with classical Hodgkin lymphoma.

The chain is built from TRBV5-1 and TRBJ2-7, with D tentatively TRBD1 (6 bases). V shed 4 bases and J shed 1 base, with 15 bases lying between them. The CDR3 is 15 residues long. Germline-derived CDR1 and CDR2 are SGHRS and YFSETQ. CDR3 coding DNA: TGCGCCAGCAGCCCGCCCGGGACATTATCCTACGAGCAGTACTTC. Translation gives CASSPPGTLSYEQYF.

The chain combines TRBV4-2 with TRBJ2-2; 8 bases line up with TRBD2. Trimming cost V 0 bases and J 6 bases; bases outside gene matches: 3. CDR1 is LGHNA, CDR2 YNFKEQ, per germline. The CDR3 has 15 residues. CDR3 sequence reads: CASSQEPGGAGELFF. The CDR3 DNA is TGTGCCAGCAGCCAAGAGCCCGGGGGGGCCGGGGAGCTGTTTTTT.

Written as DNA, the CDR3 is TGTGCCAGCTCGCCAAACAACAATGAGCAGTTCTTC. Amino acid sequence: CASSPNNNEQFF. The V gene is TRBV18, the J gene TRBJ2-1; D unclear. The germline V and J ends were trimmed by 6 bases and 5 bases, with 8 bases remaining between them. Germline CDR1 KGHSH, CDR2 LQKENI. The CDR3 is made up of 12 amino acids.